This T cell receptor beta chain was sequenced during a study of shared clonotypes between healthy human individuals (dated by TCRdb to 2018 to 2020). Describing the broader study: The cohort comprised two women and a few men aged 18 to 49 years. Each donor's leukapheresis produced roughly between roughly 0.94 and 9.5 billion PBMCs. Blood TCR repertoires of five healthy adults were deeply sequenced to estimate repertoire size and the extent of clonotype sharing between individuals. To increase sequencing depth and limit assay-specific biases, different laboratories used diverse techniques to prepare libraries and sequence TCR repertoires. Overall results and qualifications from the work: Sampling was limited to blood, and TCR repertoires in tissue likely differ from TCR repertoires in blood. Pairwise subsampling indicated that sequencing depth was expected to affect the degree of clonotype sharing among donors. The genetic and exposure-history diversity represented was limited by the small number of donors.

Healthy HIV-negative adults with no recently reported acute infections or vaccinations were included as donors. Only Caucasian adults living in Nashville, Tennessee, USA were represented among the donors. For unsorted samples, about 90 million PBMCs were counted, and genomic DNA was extracted using the QIAamp DNA Blood Mini kit. After blood collection by leukapheresis, PBMCs were isolated using Ficoll-Histopaque density gradient centrifugation and then cryopreserved in the vapor phase of liquid nitrogen. With regard to this clone: It has no known antigen specificity. No base-level quality is on record; no much larger clone is a single base apart.

Using the deep immunoSEQ assay, multiplex PCR amplified TCR CDR3 regions from genomic DNA. Extracted genomic DNA from each cell subset was spread evenly across all wells of several immunoSEQ 96-well plates, with each plate serving as a replicate. For unsorted PBMC, 300 ng genomic DNA, equal to 30,000 or so T cell genomes, was loaded into each replicate PCR. Ten immunoSEQ deep assay plates were used to sequence the unsorted PBMC genomic DNA. The purified libraries were quantified using a Qubit 3.0 fluorometer, sized with a Bioanalyzer 2100, and then quantified again using the KAPA Library Quantification kit. Every immunoSEQ 96-well plate was sequenced on a separate single-read 150-cycle Illumina NextSeq 550 flow cell. In the paper's pipeline: Because the immunoSEQ output included only junctional sequences and no quality scores, the filtering could not be the same as the filtering used for full-length reads. Sequences were annotated with PyIR, a Python wrapper for IgBLAST v1.9, using IMGT germline references to assign V/J genes and CDR3. Reads were filtered out if the reads had weak V/J assignments (E-value above 1e-6), no CDR3, stop codons, out-of-frame junctions, or ambiguous translated residues. V3J clonotypes were defined as sequences sharing an identical inferred V gene, J gene, and CDR3 amino acid sequence. Percentage overlap between repertoires was computed as shared unique clonotypes divided by the size of the smaller repertoire. Three approaches were used to assess repertoire richness: RTK rarefaction, the Chao1 estimator, and Recon v2.1 estimates of unobserved clonotypes. Drawn from immuneACCESS, this table holds only the in-frame rearrangements with V and J called that TCRdb kept. Clones are partly lost; checked studies trace under half to an unresolved V gene and leave the rest unexplained. The V and J calls and clone size come from that table; D and trimming were worked out from the DNA. The sample table contains 470,000 or so clones; only one count was recorded for 70% to 85% of them. Around 12% of the sample rests with the top ten.

Source material: PBMCs. The origin of this receptor is a woman aged 40-49 years in good health. Some clones in this sample may be carry-over from other donors' samples.

The DNA is TGTGCCAGCAGTTTAAGGAGGCGTGGGGCTTTCTTT. This gives the protein CASSLRRRGAFF. Rearrangement joined TRBV28 to TRBJ1-1; the D gene lacks a confident call. CDR1 MDHEN and CDR2 SYDVKM were looked up in the germline V gene. The germline ends are 12 bases apart after V is trimmed by 2 bases and J by 11 bases. The CDR3 measures 12 amino acids from cysteine to phenylalanine. The CDR3 DNA has 36 bases and is translated from base 1.